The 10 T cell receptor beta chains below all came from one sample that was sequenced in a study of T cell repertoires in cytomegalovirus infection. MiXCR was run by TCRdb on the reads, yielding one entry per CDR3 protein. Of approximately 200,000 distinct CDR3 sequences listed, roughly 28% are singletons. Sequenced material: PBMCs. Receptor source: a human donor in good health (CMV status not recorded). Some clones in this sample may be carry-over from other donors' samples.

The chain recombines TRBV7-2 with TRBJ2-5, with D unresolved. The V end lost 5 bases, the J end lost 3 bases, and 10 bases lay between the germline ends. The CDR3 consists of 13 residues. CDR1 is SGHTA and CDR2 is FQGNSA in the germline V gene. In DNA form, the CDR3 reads TGTGCCAGCAGCCCCCAAGTTAAAGAGACCCAGTACTTC. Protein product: CASSPQVKETQYF.

For the CDR3, the DNA is TGTGCCAGCAGCTTTTTTAGCGGGGGGACAGATACGCAGTATTTT. Translated, it gives CASSFFSGGTDTQYF. The chain combines TRBV7-2 with TRBJ2-3, with 10 bases fitting TRBD2. The CDR3 runs to 15 residues. CDR1 is SGHTA, CDR2 FQGNSA, per germline. V shed 3 bases, J shed 3 bases, and the junction held 3 bases outside the gene matches.

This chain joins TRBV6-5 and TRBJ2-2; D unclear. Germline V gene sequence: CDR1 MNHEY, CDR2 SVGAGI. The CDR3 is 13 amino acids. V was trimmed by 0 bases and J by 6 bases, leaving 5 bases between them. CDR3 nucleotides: TGTGCCAGCAGTTACTCGACGGCCGGGGAGCTGTTTTTT. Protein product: CASSYSTAGELFF.

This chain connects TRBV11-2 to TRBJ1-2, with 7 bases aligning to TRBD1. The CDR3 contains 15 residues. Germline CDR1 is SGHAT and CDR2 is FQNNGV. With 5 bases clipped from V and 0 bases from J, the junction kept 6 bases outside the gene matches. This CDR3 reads CASSRDRDANYGYTF. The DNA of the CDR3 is TGTGCCAGCAGCCGGGACAGAGATGCTAACTATGGCTACACCTTC.

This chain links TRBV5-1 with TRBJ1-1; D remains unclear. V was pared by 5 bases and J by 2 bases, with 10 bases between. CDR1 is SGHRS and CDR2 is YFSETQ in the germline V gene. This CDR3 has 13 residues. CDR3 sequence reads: CASRVGVNTEAFF. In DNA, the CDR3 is TGCGCCAGCAGGGTCGGAGTTAACACTGAAGCTTTCTTT.

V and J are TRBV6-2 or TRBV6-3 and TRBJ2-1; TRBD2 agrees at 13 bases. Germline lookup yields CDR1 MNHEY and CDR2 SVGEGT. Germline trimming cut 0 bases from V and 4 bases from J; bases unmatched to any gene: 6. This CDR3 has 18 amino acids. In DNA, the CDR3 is TGTGCCAGCAGTTACTCGAGGGGACTAGCGGGGTATTACAATGAGCAGTTCTTC. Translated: CASSYSRGLAGYYNEQFF.

CDR3 in DNA: TGTGCCAGCAGCCAGGAAGAGACTAGCGGGGGGCTCGAGGAGCAGTTCTTC. Protein product: CASSQEETSGGLEEQFF. This sequence joins TRBV4-2 and TRBJ2-1; 13 bases match TRBD2. This CDR3 has 17 residues. Per germline, CDR1 LGHNA and CDR2 YNFKEQ. The trim removed 3 bases at V and 10 bases at J, leaving 12 bases unmatched.

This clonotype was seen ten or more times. In nucleotides, the CDR3 is TGTGCCAGCAGCTTCCGTGAGGGGGCCGAGCAGTTCTTC. Translated, it gives CASSFREGAEQFF. The chain is built from TRBV7-3 and TRBJ2-1; 7 bases fit TRBD1. The CDR3 consists of 13 residues. V shed 3 bases and J 10 bases; nucleotides not matched to a gene: 6. Per germline, CDR1 SGHTA and CDR2 FQGTGA.

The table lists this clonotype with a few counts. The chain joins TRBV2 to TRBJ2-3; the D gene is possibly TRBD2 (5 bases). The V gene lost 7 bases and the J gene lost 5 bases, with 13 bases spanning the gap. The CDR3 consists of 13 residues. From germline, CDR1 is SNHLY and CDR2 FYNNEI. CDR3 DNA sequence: TGTGCCAGCACCCTCGGGGTTGGAGATACGCAGTATTTT. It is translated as CASTLGVGDTQYF.

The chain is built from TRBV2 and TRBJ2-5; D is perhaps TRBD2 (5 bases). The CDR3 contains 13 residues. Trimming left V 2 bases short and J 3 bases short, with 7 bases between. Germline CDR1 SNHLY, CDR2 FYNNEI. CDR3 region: CASSELGEETQYF. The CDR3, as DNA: TGTGCCAGCAGTGAACTCGGGGAAGAGACCCAGTACTTC.